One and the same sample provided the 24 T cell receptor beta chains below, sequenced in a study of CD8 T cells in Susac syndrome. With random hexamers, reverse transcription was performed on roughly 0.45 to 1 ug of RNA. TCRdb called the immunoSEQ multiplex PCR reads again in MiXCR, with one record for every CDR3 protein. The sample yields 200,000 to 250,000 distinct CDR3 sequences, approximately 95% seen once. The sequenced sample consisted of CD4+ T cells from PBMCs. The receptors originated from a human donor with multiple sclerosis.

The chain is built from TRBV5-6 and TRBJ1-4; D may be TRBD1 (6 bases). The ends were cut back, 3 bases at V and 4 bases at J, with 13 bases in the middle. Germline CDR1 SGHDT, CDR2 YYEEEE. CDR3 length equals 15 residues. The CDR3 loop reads CASSYGQGINEKLFF. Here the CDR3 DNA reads TGTGCCAGCAGCTACGGGCAGGGGATTAATGAAAAACTGTTTTTT.

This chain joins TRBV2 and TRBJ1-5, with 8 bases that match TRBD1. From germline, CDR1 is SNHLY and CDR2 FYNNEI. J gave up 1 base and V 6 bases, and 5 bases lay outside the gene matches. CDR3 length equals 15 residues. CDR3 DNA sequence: TGTGCCAGCAGGTTGACAGGGGTCAGCAATCAGCCCCAGCATTTT. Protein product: CASRLTGVSNQPQHF.

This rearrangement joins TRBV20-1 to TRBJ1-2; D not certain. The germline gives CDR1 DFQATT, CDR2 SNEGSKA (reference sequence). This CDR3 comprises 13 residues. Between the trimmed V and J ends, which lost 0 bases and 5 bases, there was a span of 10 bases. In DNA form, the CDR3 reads TGCAGTGCTAGAGACAGGACTCTTTATGGCTACACCTTC. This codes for CSARDRTLYGYTF.

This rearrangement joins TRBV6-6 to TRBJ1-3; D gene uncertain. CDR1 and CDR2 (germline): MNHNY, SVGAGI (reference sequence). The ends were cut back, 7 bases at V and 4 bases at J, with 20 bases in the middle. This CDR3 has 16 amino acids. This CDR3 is CASTSPARGTGNTIYF. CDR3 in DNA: TGTGCCAGCACCTCCCCCGCCCGAGGCACGGGAAACACCATATATTTT.

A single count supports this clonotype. This CDR3 reads CASSELAGTEAFF. The CDR3 DNA sequence: TGTGCCAGCAGTGAGCTGGCGGGCACTGAAGCTTTCTTT. The chain couples TRBV3-1 to TRBJ1-1; D unclear. Per germline, CDR1 LGHDT and CDR2 YNNKEL (reference sequence). CDR3 size: 13 residues. Trimming pared 6 bases from V and 4 bases from J, leaving 12 bases between.

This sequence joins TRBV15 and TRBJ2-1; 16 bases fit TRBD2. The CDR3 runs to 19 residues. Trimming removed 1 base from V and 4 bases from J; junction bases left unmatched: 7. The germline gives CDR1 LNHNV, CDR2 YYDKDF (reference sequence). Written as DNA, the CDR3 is TGTGCCACCAGCAGAGGAGGGACTAGCGGGGGGGCGAGTTACAATGAGCAGTTCTTC. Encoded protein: CATSRGGTSGGASYNEQFF.

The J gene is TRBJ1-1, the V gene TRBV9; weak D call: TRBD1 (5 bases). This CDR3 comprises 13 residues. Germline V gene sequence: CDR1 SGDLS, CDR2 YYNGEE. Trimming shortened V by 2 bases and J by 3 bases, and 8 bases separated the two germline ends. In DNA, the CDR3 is TGTGCCAGCAGCGTTGGGGCTGACACTGAAGCTTTCTTT. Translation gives CASSVGADTEAFF.

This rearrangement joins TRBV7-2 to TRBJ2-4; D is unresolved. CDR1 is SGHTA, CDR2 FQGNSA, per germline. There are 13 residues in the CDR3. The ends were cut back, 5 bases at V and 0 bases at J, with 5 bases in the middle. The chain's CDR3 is CASSTAAKNIQYF. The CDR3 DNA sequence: TGTGCCAGCAGCACCGCAGCCAAAAACATTCAGTACTTC.

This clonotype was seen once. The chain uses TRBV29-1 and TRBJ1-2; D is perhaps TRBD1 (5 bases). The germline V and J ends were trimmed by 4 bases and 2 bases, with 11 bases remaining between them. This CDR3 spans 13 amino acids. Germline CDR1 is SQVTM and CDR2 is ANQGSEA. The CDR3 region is CSVAEGPNYGYTF. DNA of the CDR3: TGCAGCGTTGCTGAGGGGCCCAACTATGGCTACACCTTC. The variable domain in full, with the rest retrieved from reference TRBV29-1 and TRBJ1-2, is SAVISQKPSRDICQRGTSLTIQCQVDSQVTMMFWYRQQPGQSLTLIATANQGSEATYESGFVIDKFPISRPNLTFSTLTVSNMSPEDSSIYLCSVAEGPNYGYTFGSGTRLTVV.

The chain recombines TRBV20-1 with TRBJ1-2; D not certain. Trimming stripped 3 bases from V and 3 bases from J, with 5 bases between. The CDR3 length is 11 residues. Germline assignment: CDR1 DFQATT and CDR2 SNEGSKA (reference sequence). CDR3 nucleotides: TGCAGTGCTAGTGGGCACTATGGCTACACCTTC. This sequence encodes CSASGHYGYTF.

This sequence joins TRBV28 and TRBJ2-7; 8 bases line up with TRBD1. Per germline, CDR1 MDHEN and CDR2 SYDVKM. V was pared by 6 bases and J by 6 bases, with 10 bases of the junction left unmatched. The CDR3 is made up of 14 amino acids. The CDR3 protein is CASSQGQVVVEQYF. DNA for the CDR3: TGTGCCAGCAGCCAGGGACAGGTCGTGGTCGAGCAGTACTTC.

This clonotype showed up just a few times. The CDR3 DNA reads as TGTGCCACCGCGCAGGGGGCGTTCTCAGATACGCAGTATTTT. This sequence encodes CATAQGAFSDTQYF. V usage is TRBV15 and J usage is TRBJ2-3, with TRBD1 matching 8 bases. The V gene's germline CDR1 is LNHNV and CDR2 YYDKDF (reference sequence). Unmatched junction bases numbered 8, after V lost 8 bases and J lost 4 bases. The CDR3 loop spans 14 amino acids.

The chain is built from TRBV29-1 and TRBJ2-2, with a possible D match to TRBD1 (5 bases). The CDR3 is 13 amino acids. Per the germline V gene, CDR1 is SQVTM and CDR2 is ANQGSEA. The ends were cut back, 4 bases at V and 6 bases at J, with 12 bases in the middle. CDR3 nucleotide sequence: TGCAGCGTTGCGATAGGGGCGGCCGGGGAGCTGTTTTTT. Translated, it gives CSVAIGAAGELFF.

The CDR3: CASSVEGGLGYNEQFF. CDR3 nucleotides: TGTGCCAGCAGCGTAGAAGGAGGTTTGGGGTACAATGAGCAGTTCTTC. This chain links TRBV2 with TRBJ2-1; tentatively, D is TRBD2 (5 bases). The germline V gene has CDR1 SNHLY and CDR2 FYNNEI. V dropped 6 bases and J dropped 4 bases, with 19 bases sitting between them. This CDR3 has 16 amino acids.

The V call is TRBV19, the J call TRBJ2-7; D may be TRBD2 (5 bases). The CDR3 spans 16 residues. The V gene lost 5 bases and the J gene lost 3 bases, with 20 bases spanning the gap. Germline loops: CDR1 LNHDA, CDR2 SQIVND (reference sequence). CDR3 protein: CASSLKADVRIYEQYF. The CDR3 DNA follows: TGTGCCAGTAGTTTAAAAGCGGATGTAAGGATCTACGAGCAGTACTTC.

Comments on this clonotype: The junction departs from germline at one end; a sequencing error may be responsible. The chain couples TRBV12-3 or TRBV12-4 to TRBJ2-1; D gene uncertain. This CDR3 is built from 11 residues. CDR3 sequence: CASSFDSNWVF. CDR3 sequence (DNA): TGTGCCAGCAGTTTCGACTCGAACTGGGTCTTC.

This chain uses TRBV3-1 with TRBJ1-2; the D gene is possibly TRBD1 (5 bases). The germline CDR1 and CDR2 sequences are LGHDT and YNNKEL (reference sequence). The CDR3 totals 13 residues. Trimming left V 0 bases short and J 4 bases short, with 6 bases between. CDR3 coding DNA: TGTGCCAGCAGCCAAGAAAGGGGCTATGGCTACACCTTC. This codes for CASSQERGYGYTF.

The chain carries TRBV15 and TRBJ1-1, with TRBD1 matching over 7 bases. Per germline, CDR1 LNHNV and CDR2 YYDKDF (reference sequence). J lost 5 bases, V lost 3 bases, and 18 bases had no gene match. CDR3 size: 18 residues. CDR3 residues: CATSRDPINRGGGTEAFF. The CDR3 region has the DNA TGTGCCACCAGCAGGGACCCGATAAACAGGGGTGGAGGGACTGAAGCTTTCTTT.

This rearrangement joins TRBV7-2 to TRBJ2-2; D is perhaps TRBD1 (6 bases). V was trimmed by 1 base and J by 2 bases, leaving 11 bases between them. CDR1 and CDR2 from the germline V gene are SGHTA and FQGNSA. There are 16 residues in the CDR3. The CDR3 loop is CASSLDGTRNTGELFF. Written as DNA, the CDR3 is TGTGCCAGCAGCTTAGACGGGACAAGAAACACCGGGGAGCTGTTTTTT.

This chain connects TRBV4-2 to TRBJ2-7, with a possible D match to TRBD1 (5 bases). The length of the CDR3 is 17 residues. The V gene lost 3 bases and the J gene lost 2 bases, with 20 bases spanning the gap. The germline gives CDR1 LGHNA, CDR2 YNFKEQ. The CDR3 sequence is CASSHDLTGAQTYEQYF. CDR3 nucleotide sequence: TGTGCCAGCAGCCACGACCTCACAGGAGCCCAAACCTACGAGCAGTACTTC.

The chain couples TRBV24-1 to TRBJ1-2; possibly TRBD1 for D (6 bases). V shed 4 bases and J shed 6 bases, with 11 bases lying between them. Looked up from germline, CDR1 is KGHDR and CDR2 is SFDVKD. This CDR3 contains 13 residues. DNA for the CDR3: TGTGCCACCAGTGACGTACAGGGAAATGGCTACACCTTC. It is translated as CATSDVQGNGYTF.

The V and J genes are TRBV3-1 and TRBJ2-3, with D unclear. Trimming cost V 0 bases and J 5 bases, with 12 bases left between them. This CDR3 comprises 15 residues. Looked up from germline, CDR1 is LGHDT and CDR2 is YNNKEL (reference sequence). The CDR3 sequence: CASSQDWVGRDTQYF. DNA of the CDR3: TGTGCCAGCAGCCAAGATTGGGTCGGACGAGATACGCAGTATTTT.

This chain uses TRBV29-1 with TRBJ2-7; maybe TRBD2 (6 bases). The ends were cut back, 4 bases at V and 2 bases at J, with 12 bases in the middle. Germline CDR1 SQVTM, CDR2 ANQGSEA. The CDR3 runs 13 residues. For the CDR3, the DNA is TGCAGCGTTGTTGCTGCGGGGCCCTACGAGCAGTACTTC. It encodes CSVVAAGPYEQYF.

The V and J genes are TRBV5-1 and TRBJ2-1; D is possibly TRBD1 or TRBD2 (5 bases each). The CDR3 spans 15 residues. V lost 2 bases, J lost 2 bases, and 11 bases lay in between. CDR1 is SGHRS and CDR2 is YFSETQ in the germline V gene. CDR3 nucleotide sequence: TGCGCCAGCAGCTTCACCGGGACGCCCTACAATGAGCAGTTCTTC. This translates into CASSFTGTPYNEQFF.